A single sample gave rise to the 32 T cell receptor beta chains below, sequenced in a study of T cells in women clearing cervical HPV infection. The table came from immunoSEQ multiplex PCR; TCRdb's copy has only in-frame clones and leaves some out. Its table records more than 25,000 clones. The specimen sequenced was blood buffy coat. The receptor set was obtained from a woman between 18 and 69 years old with a cervical HPV16 infection that either progressed to CIN3+ or cleared (not recorded which).

Note on this clone: The CDR3 end falls 3 residues outside the read, so it is completed with the germline J gene. The chain is built from TRBV5-1 and TRBJ1-1; perhaps TRBD1 as D (6 bases). The CDR3 spans 15 residues. Germline CDR1 SGHRS, CDR2 YFSETQ. Between the trimmed V and J ends, which lost 2 bases and 1 base, there was a span of 12 bases. The CDR3 bases that were read are TGCGCCAGCAGCTTTTCTTGGACAGCGAACACTGAA. The encoded protein is CASSFSWTANTE. The CDR3 reads in full as CASSFSWTANTEAFF. Drawing the rest from reference TRBV5-1 and TRBJ1-1, the complete variable domain is KAGVTQTPRYLIKTRGQQVTLSCSPISGHRSVSWYQQTPGQGLQFLFEYFSETQRNKGNFPGRFSGRQFSNSRSEMNVSTLELGDSALYLCASSFSWTANTEAFFGQGTRLTVV.

Concerning this clone: The CDR3 is cut off 3 residues early in the read; its end comes from the germline J gene. The chain recombines TRBV2 with TRBJ1-5, with D maybe TRBD1 (6 bases). Germline-derived CDR1 and CDR2 are SNHLY and FYNNEI. The CDR3 loop spans 15 amino acids. Trimming left V 6 bases short and J 2 bases short, with 14 bases between. The CDR3 here is CASSEQGVGNQPQHF. CDR3 DNA (partial): TGTGCCAGCAGCGAACAGGGAGTTGGCAATCAGCCC.

Points on this clone: The read ends 3 residues early relative to the CDR3; the germline J gene fills the gap. The rearrangement uses TRBV2 and TRBJ1-1, with D possibly matching TRBD1 (5 bases). CDR3 size: 12 residues. The germline V and J ends were trimmed by 8 bases and 4 bases, with 11 bases remaining between them. Germline assignment: CDR1 SNHLY and CDR2 FYNNEI. The CDR3 is CASRGFRTEAFF. CDR3 DNA (partial): TGTGCCAGCCGGGGGTTTCGCACTGAA.

Concerning this clone: With the read ending 3 residues before the CDR3 end, the germline J gene is used to fill in that end. The rearrangement uses TRBV7-2 and TRBJ1-2; a possible D gene is TRBD1 (6 bases). Germline lookup yields CDR1 SGHTA and CDR2 FQGNSA. The CDR3 totals 14 residues. V lost 5 bases to trimming and J lost 0 bases, with 10 bases between them. This CDR3 reads CASSAGTSNYGYTF. The CDR3 bases that were read are TGTGCCAGCAGCGCCGGGACATCTAACTATGGC.

On this clone itself: The observed sequence ends 3 residues before the CDR3 terminus, with the missing tail filled in from the germline J gene. The chain joins TRBV7-8 to TRBJ2-7, with 9 bases that match TRBD2. V was clipped by 1 base and J by 2 bases; unmatched bases: 6. This CDR3 has 16 amino acids. Per germline, CDR1 SGHVS and CDR2 FQNEAQ. Incomplete CDR3 DNA: TGTGCCAGCAGCTTAGGTCTCGTAGCGGGAGCCTACGAG. Translating it yields CASSLGLVAGAYE. The full CDR3 protein reads CASSLGLVAGAYEQYF.

Notes on this clone: The read ends 3 residues shy of where the CDR3 ends; the end is completed using the germline J gene. The rearrangement uses TRBV6-1 and TRBJ2-7, with D tentatively TRBD1 (5 bases). Trimming removed 2 bases from V and 3 bases from J, with 8 bases in between. The CDR3 runs to 13 residues. Germline V gives CDR1 MNHNS, CDR2 SASEGT. CDR3 in amino acids: CASSEPGFYEQYF. The CDR3 DNA, read in part, is TGTGCCAGCAGTGAACCAGGGTTCTACGAG.

With regard to this clone: The read terminates 3 residues ahead of where the CDR3 ends, so the germline J gene completes it. This sequence joins TRBV9 and TRBJ2-1, with TRBD1 as a possible D gene (5 bases). The length of the CDR3 is 15 residues. CDR1 SGDLS and CDR2 YYNGEE come from the germline V gene. The germline V and J ends were trimmed by 2 bases and 0 bases, with 9 bases remaining between them. Partial CDR3 DNA: TGTGCCAGCAGCGTGACGACAGACTCCTACAATGAG. This translates into CASSVTTDSYNE. The whole CDR3 reads CASSVTTDSYNEQFF.

As for this clone: Sequencing ends 3 residues short of the CDR3 end; the germline J gene provides the rest. Different DNA sequences within this sample yield the same CDR3. V usage is TRBV19 and J usage is TRBJ2-1; 7 bases map to TRBD2. The CDR3 covers 12 residues. V lost 8 bases and J lost 4; bases outside the gene matches: 2. Germline V CDR1 and CDR2: LNHDA, SQIVND (reference sequence). The CDR3 loop is CASGGGYNEQFF. The CDR3 bases that were read are TGTGCCAGTGGGGGGGGATACAATGAG.

About this clone: The CDR3 extends 3 residues past the end of the read, so its final part is completed from the germline J gene. The chain recombines TRBV10-3 with TRBJ2-7; the D gene is possibly TRBD2 (5 bases). Between the trimmed V and J ends, which lost 8 bases and 0 bases, there was a span of 29 bases. Germline V CDR1 and CDR2: ENHRY, SYGVKD. The CDR3 runs 19 residues. The CDR3 loop is CAIGRQRESLPTSSYEQYF. The sequenced part of the CDR3 DNA is TGTGCCATCGGCCGGCAGCGAGAATCTCTACCCACTAGCTCCTACGAG.

A word on this clone: The read ends 3 residues before the CDR3 terminus; that terminus is restored from the germline J gene. V is TRBV7-2 and J is TRBJ1-5; D gene uncertain. Per the germline V gene, CDR1 is SGHTA and CDR2 is FQGNSA. Trimming removed 1 base from V and 3 bases from J, with 7 bases in between. This CDR3 is 14 amino acids long. The covered CDR3 bases are TGTGCCAGCAGCTTAGTGGCAAACAATCAGCCC. This gives the protein CASSLVANNQP. The complete CDR3 sequence is CASSLVANNQPQHF.

The CDR3 protein is CATKQGADYGQYF. The CDR3 bases that were read are TGTGCCACTAAACAGGGAGCTGACTATGGT. The chain is built from TRBV19 and TRBJ2-4; TRBD1 is a possible D gene (6 bases). The read terminates 3 residues ahead of where the CDR3 ends, so the germline J gene completes it. The CDR3 runs 13 residues. CDR1 LNHDA and CDR2 SQIVND come from the germline V gene (reference sequence). The full variable domain, rest sourced from reference TRBV19 and TRBJ2-4, is DGGITQSPKYLFRKEGQNVTLSCEQNLNHDAMYWYRQDPGQGLRLIYYSQIVNDFQKGDIAEGYSVSREKKESFPLTVTSAQKNPTAFYLCATKQGADYGQYFGAGTRLSVL.

As regards this clone: The read ends 3 residues early relative to the CDR3; the germline J gene fills the gap. The genes are TRBV7-8 and TRBJ2-5; D perhaps matches TRBD1 (5 bases). The germline gives CDR1 SGHVS, CDR2 FQNEAQ. The V gene lost 5 bases and the J gene lost 5 bases, with 12 bases spanning the gap. The CDR3 loop spans 13 amino acids. The CDR3 spells CASSLRVTETQYF. The part of the CDR3 DNA that was read is TGTGCCAGCAGCCTCAGGGTAACGGAGACC.

For this clone: The read ends 3 residues shy of where the CDR3 ends; the end is completed using the germline J gene. The V gene is TRBV18, the J gene TRBJ2-7, with D tentatively TRBD1 (6 bases). CDR3 length: 16 residues. Trimming left V 3 bases short and J 1 base short, with 16 bases between. Germline lookup yields CDR1 KGHSH and CDR2 LQKENI. This CDR3 is CASSPTGNRGSYEQYF. The sequenced CDR3 bases are TGTGCCAGCTCACCCACAGGGAACCGAGGGTCCTACGAG. Using reference TRBV18 and TRBJ2-7 for the parts outside the CDR3, the full variable domain is NAGVMQNPRHLVRRRGQEARLRCSPMKGHSHVYWYRQLPEEGLKFMVYLQKENIIDESGMPKERFSAEFPKEGPSILRIQQVVRGDSAAYFCASSPTGNRGSYEQYFGPGTRLTVT.

Details on this clone: The read terminates 3 residues before the CDR3 end, so the remaining end is supplied by the germline J gene. The chain links TRBV19 to TRBJ1-5, with TRBD1 as a possible D gene (5 bases). The CDR3 sequence is 19 residues long. Trimming took off 3 bases at V and 3 bases at J, with 24 bases between the two ends. Germline CDR1 LNHDA, CDR2 SQIVND (reference sequence). CDR3: CASSISRGAGKGLNQPQHF. The sequenced CDR3 bases are TGTGCCAGTAGTATCTCGAGAGGGGCAGGGAAGGGCCTCAATCAGCCC.

A note on this clone: The CDR3 extends 3 residues past the end of the read, so its final part is completed from the germline J gene. The rearrangement uses TRBV30 and TRBJ1-1; D unresolved. Germline CDR1 GTSNPN, CDR2 SVGIG (reference sequence). The CDR3 is 14 amino acids. The V and J ends lost 4 bases and 1 base respectively, with 13 bases between them. Here the CDR3 reads CAWKTPPGNTEAFF. The CDR3 bases that were read are TGTGCCTGGAAGACCCCCCCAGGGAACACTGAA.

As regards this clone: The read falls 3 residues short of the CDR3 end, and the missing part is taken from the germline J gene. The rearrangement uses TRBV19 and TRBJ2-1; 8 nucleotides match TRBD1. This CDR3 spans 14 amino acids. Germline V gene data show CDR1 as LNHDA and CDR2 as SQIVND (reference sequence). With 4 bases clipped from V and 8 bases from J, the junction kept 7 bases outside the gene matches. CDR3 DNA, as far as it was read: TGTGCCAGTAGTAGCAGGGGGCCCCCTTATGAG. Protein product: CASSSRGPPYE. The whole CDR3 is CASSSRGPPYEQFF. Full variable domain (rest looked up from reference TRBV19 and TRBJ2-1): DGGITQSPKYLFRKEGQNVTLSCEQNLNHDAMYWYRQDPGQGLRLIYYSQIVNDFQKGDIAEGYSVSREKKESFPLTVTSAQKNPTAFYLCASSSRGPPYEQFFGPGTRLTVL.

About this clone: The missing CDR3 end, 3 residues past where the read stops, is filled in from the germline J gene. The V call is TRBV5-1, the J call TRBJ2-2; D is perhaps TRBD2 (5 bases). CDR1 is SGHRS, CDR2 YFSETQ, per germline. This CDR3 region has 16 residues. Deletions cut 0 bases from V and 0 bases from J, with 9 bases between. CDR3 protein: CASSLAALANTGELFF. The DNA read from the CDR3 is TGCGCCAGCAGCTTGGCTGCACTAGCGAACACCGGGGAG.

This clone registers medium-sized by frequency. The sequence runs out 3 residues before the end of the CDR3; the remainder is reconstructed from the germline J gene. The V gene is TRBV6-2 or TRBV6-3, the J gene TRBJ2-3, with TRBD1 as a possible D gene (5 bases). CDR1 and CDR2 from the germline V gene are MNHEY and SVGEGT. V dropped 4 bases and J dropped 2 bases, with 10 bases sitting between them. The CDR3 covers 14 residues. CDR3 in amino acids: CASSSDTNTDTQYF. CDR3 bases read: TGTGCCAGCAGTTCGGACACCAACACAGATACG.

Notes on this clone: The read terminates 3 residues ahead of where the CDR3 ends, so the germline J gene completes it. The rearrangement uses TRBV11-3 and TRBJ2-1, with 9 bases aligning to TRBD2. CDR3 length equals 13 residues. Per the germline V gene, CDR1 is SGHNT and CDR2 is YENEEA. The V and J ends lost 5 bases and 6 bases, in that order; junction bases with no gene match: 2. This CDR3 is CASSPTSGNEQFF. The sequenced part of the CDR3 DNA is TGTGCCAGCAGCCCGACTAGCGGCAATGAG. The entire variable domain, with the rest obtained from reference TRBV11-3 and TRBJ2-1, is as follows: EAGVVQSPRYKIIEKKQPVAFWCNPISGHNTLYWYLQNLGQGPELLIRYENEEAVDDSQLPKDRFSAERLKGVDSTLKIQPAELGDSAVYLCASSPTSGNEQFFGPGTRLTVL.

Of note for this clone: The CDR3 end falls 3 residues outside the read, so it is completed with the germline J gene. The chain links TRBV7-8 to TRBJ2-7, with D perhaps TRBD2 (5 bases). The CDR3 covers 16 residues. Trimming took off 0 bases at V and 3 bases at J, with 15 bases between the two ends. From germline, CDR1 is SGHVS and CDR2 FQNEAQ. The DNA read from the CDR3 is TGTGCCAGCAGCTTAGCCACTCTCGGCGGGCGCTACGAG. It translates to CASSLATLGGRYE. The entire CDR3 is CASSLATLGGRYEQYF.

In the case of this clone: The CDR3 extends 3 residues past the end of the read, so its final part is completed from the germline J gene. The chain links TRBV6-4 to TRBJ2-7; TRBD1 matches at 7 bases. The CDR3 is 15 amino acids. Per the germline V gene, CDR1 is MRHNA and CDR2 is SNTAGT. The V gene end was trimmed by 10 bases and the J gene end by 0 bases; junction bases not matched to a gene: 12. The CDR3: CAILIQGVDSYEQYF. The CDR3 bases that were read are TGTGCCATCCTCATTCAGGGGGTCGACTCCTACGAG.

In the case of this clone: Coverage ceases 3 residues before the CDR3 finishes, and the germline J gene fills in the end. The chain uses TRBV7-6 and TRBJ2-3, with D perhaps TRBD1 (5 bases). Germline assignment: CDR1 SGHVS and CDR2 FNYEAQ. The CDR3 sequence is 13 residues long. The CDR3 DNA, read in part, is TGTGCCAGCAGCTTAGCAAGGGGTCAGCCG. Residues: CASSLARGQP. The CDR3 in its entirety is CASSLARGQPQYF.

Remarks on this clone: Read sequence stops 3 residues before the CDR3 end, and the germline J gene provides the missing end. The chain links TRBV2 to TRBJ2-2; 10 bases are a match to TRBD2. The ends lost 5 bases at V and 0 bases at J; junction bases unmatched: 9. The CDR3 spans 18 residues. Germline loops: CDR1 SNHLY, CDR2 FYNNEI. The covered CDR3 bases are TGTGCCAGCAGTAAAACGGGACTAGCGACCGCGAACACCGGGGAG. Residues: CASSKTGLATANTGE. The whole CDR3 protein is CASSKTGLATANTGELFF.

The CDR3 bases that were read are TGTGCCAGTAGGGTCTCCGGGTACTATGGC. Translated: CASRVSGYYG. The CDR3 reads in full as CASRVSGYYGYTF. V usage is TRBV19 and J usage is TRBJ1-2; D gene unclear. The read terminates 3 residues before the CDR3 end, so the remaining end is supplied by the germline J gene. V lost 6 bases and J 3 bases, leaving 11 bases between the germline ends. This CDR3 has 13 amino acids. Germline lookup yields CDR1 LNHDA and CDR2 SQIVND (reference sequence).

As regards this clone: The sequence runs out 3 residues before the end of the CDR3; the remainder is reconstructed from the germline J gene. The gene calls are TRBV18 and TRBJ1-2, with 9 bases matching TRBD1. Germline V CDR1 and CDR2: KGHSH, LQKENI. The length of the CDR3 is 14 residues. The CDR3 DNA, read in part, is TGTGCCAGCTCACGGGACAGGGAGTCCTACGAC. Its translation is CASSRDRESYD. The entire CDR3 protein is CASSRDRESYDYTF.

The CDR3 spells CSAARHSYNEQFF. Partial CDR3 DNA: TGCAGTGCAGCGAGGCACTCCTACAATGAG. This sequence joins TRBV20-1 and TRBJ2-1; D gene uncertain. From the germline J gene comes the end of the CDR3, since the read stops 3 residues before it. CDR1 is DFQATT and CDR2 is SNEGSKA in the germline V gene (reference sequence). Trimming took 6 bases from V and 0 from J, leaving 9 bases between them. The CDR3 extends over 13 amino acids.

Here the CDR3 reads CASSSGQGGNQPQHF. Partial CDR3 DNA: TGTGCCAGCAGCTCGGGACAGGGAGGCAATCAGCCC. This sequence joins TRBV7-2 and TRBJ1-5, with TRBD1 matching 9 bases. The read finishes 3 residues shy of the CDR3 end, and the germline J gene is used to complete it. J was trimmed by 2 bases and V by 4 bases; bases with no gene match: 3. Germline CDR1 reads SGHTA; CDR2 reads FQGNSA. This CDR3 has 15 amino acids.

With respect to this clone: From the germline J gene comes the end of the CDR3, since the read stops 3 residues before it. The chain combines TRBV18 with TRBJ1-6, with D possibly matching TRBD1 (5 bases). The V gene's germline CDR1 is KGHSH and CDR2 LQKENI. The CDR3 has 14 residues. With 3 bases removed from V and 10 bases from J, the gap between germline ends came to 13 bases. This CDR3 is CASSPEGMGSPLHF. CDR3 DNA, as far as it was read: TGTGCCAGCTCACCGGAGGGGATGGGATCACCC.

As for this clone: The sequence runs out 3 residues before the end of the CDR3; the remainder is reconstructed from the germline J gene. The V gene is TRBV19, the J gene TRBJ2-5, with TRBD2 matching 14 bases. Germline assignment: CDR1 LNHDA and CDR2 SQIVND (reference sequence). The CDR3 extends over 18 amino acids. Unmatched junction bases numbered 9, after V lost 4 bases and J lost 2 bases. CDR3 bases read: TGTGCCAGTAGTAGACTAGCGGGAGGGCCCTCGGGGCAAGAGACC. Amino acid sequence: CASSRLAGGPSGQET. The whole CDR3 reads CASSRLAGGPSGQETQYF.

On this clone itself: The read terminates 3 residues before the CDR3 end, so the remaining end is supplied by the germline J gene. J is TRBJ2-4 and V is TRBV7-9; no clear D. The CDR3 is 13 residues long. Per germline, CDR1 SEHNR and CDR2 FQNEAQ (reference sequence). The DNA read from the CDR3 is TGTGCCAGCAGCGCGGCAGAGAGCTATGGT. It codes for CASSAAESYG. The complete CDR3 sequence is CASSAAESYGQYF. Together with reference TRBV7-9 and TRBJ2-4, the CDR3 gives the full variable domain: DTGVSQNPRHKITKRGQNVTFRCDPISEHNRLYWYRQTLGQGPEFLTYFQNEAQLEKSRLLSDRFSAERPKGSFSTLEIQRTEQGDSAMYLCASSAAESYGQYFGAGTRLSVL.

With respect to this clone: The read comes to an end 3 residues before the CDR3 does, leaving the germline J gene to fill in the end. The chain combines TRBV5-5 with TRBJ2-5; D is perhaps TRBD2 (6 bases). Between the trimmed V and J ends, which lost 3 bases and 7 bases, there was a span of 13 bases. The CDR3 is 13 residues long. CDR1 SGHKS and CDR2 YYEKEE come from the germline V gene (reference sequence). CDR3 protein: CASSWVGGATQYF. CDR3 DNA (partial): TGTGCCAGCAGCTGGGTGGGGGGAGCGACC. The full variable domain, completed using reference TRBV5-5 and TRBJ2-5, is DAGVTQSPTHLIKTRGQQVTLRCSPISGHKSVSWYQQVLGQGPQFIFQYYEKEERGRGNFPDRFSARQFPNYSSELNVNALLLGDSALYLCASSWVGGATQYFGPGTRLLVL.

As concerns this clone: The CDR3 end falls 3 residues outside the read, so it is completed with the germline J gene. This chain uses TRBV18 with TRBJ1-2; no firm D call. Germline CDR1 is KGHSH and CDR2 is LQKENI. The CDR3 totals 13 residues. The chain's CDR3 is CATRRPSTDTYTF. The CDR3 DNA, read in part, is TGTGCCACCCGACGCCCGAGCACAGATACC.